Following are 10 T cell receptor beta chains from one sample sequenced in a study of T cells in tuberculosis. Method: immunoSEQ multiplex PCR; TCRdb's copy keeps in-frame clones and lacks some. The repertoire holds under 45,000 clones, with approximately 90% as singletons. Indicated time point: new active TB diagnosis, blood taken before or within 7 days of starting treatment. Sequences were derived from PBMCs, sampled at tuberculosis diagnosis. The receptors were gathered from an adult with tuberculosis.

The genes are TRBV7-6 and TRBJ2-1, with D possibly matching TRBD2 (5 bases). This CDR3 is 17 amino acids long. The germline CDR1 and CDR2 sequences are SGHVS and FNYEAQ. The V gene lost 1 base and the J gene lost 0 bases, with 13 bases spanning the gap. As DNA, the CDR3 is TGTGCCAGCAGCTTAGAACAGATTGGGAGCTCCTACAATGAGCAGTTCTTC. Translation gives CASSLEQIGSSYNEQFF.

The CDR3 protein is CASSSRPTGKGEQYF. CDR3 DNA: TGTGCCAGCAGCTCACGACCGACAGGGAAGGGCGAGCAGTACTTC. This rearrangement joins TRBV6-5 to TRBJ2-7; TRBD1 aligns across 7 bases. CDR1 is MNHEY and CDR2 is SVGAGI in the germline V gene. CDR3 length: 15 residues. V was pared by 6 bases and J by 6 bases, with 14 bases of the junction left unmatched.

The chain couples TRBV28 to TRBJ2-5; D is unresolved. The germline CDR1 and CDR2 sequences are MDHEN and SYDVKM. V lost 8 bases and J lost 10, with 14 bases in between. The CDR3 totals 11 residues. CDR3 DNA: TGTGCCAGCCAAGTTGAATACGGCCAGTACTTC. This translates into CASQVEYGQYF. The whole variable domain, remainder taken from reference TRBV28 and TRBJ2-5, is DVKVTQSSRYLVKRTGEKVFLECVQDMDHENMFWYRQDPGLGLRLIYFSYDVKMKEKGDIPEGYSVSREKKERFSLILESASTNQTSMYLCASQVEYGQYFGPGTRLLVL.

The rearrangement uses TRBV2 and TRBJ1-4, with D tentatively TRBD1 (6 bases). Germline loops: CDR1 SNHLY, CDR2 FYNNEI. V was clipped by 6 bases and J by 6 bases, with 17 bases between them. CDR3 size: 15 residues. The CDR3 here is CASSETGQHHEKLFF. In nucleotides, the CDR3 is TGTGCCAGCAGCGAAACTGGACAGCATCATGAAAAACTGTTTTTT.

The gene calls are TRBV5-1 and TRBJ2-2; 9 bases map to TRBD1. The junction had 14 bases not matched to a gene; V was cut back by 5 bases and J by 6 bases. Germline V lookup: CDR1 SGHRS, CDR2 YFSETQ. There are 17 residues in the CDR3. In DNA form, the CDR3 reads TGCGCCAGCAGACTGGTCCCTCCACAGGGGGCTCCCGGGGAGCTGTTTTTT. Translated: CASRLVPPQGAPGELFF.

Details on this clone: This sample includes further DNA sequences coding for the same CDR3. The rearrangement joins TRBV6-5 to TRBJ1-5; D perhaps matches TRBD1 (6 bases). Trimming stripped 6 bases from V and 3 bases from J, with 9 bases between. The CDR3 is 13 residues long. Germline values: CDR1 MNHEY, CDR2 SVGAGI. CDR3 sequence: CASRQGDNQPQHF. The CDR3 DNA reads as TGTGCCAGCAGACAGGGAGACAATCAGCCCCAGCATTTT.

The chain links TRBV5-1 to TRBJ1-5; no definite D call. The CDR3 consists of 12 residues. Trimming left V 0 bases short and J 9 bases short, with 7 bases between. From germline, CDR1 is SGHRS and CDR2 YFSETQ. The CDR3 reads CASSLGSGPQHF. Here the CDR3 DNA reads TGCGCCAGCAGCTTGGGTTCGGGGCCCCAGCATTTT.

This chain connects TRBV28 to TRBJ2-7; D is ambiguous. Germline V gene lookup returns CDR1 MDHEN and CDR2 SYDVKM. V lost 6 bases to trimming and J lost 0 bases, with 18 bases between them. The CDR3 totals 16 residues. The CDR3: CASSFIRYPSSYEQYV. CDR3 DNA sequence: TGTGCCAGCAGCTTTATCCGGTATCCTAGCTCCTACGAGCAGTACGTC.

The chain employs TRBV28 and TRBJ2-7; D may be TRBD1 (7 bases). V lost 5 bases and J lost 5, with 13 bases in between. The CDR3 is made up of 13 amino acids. Germline assignment: CDR1 MDHEN and CDR2 SYDVKM. The CDR3 sequence is CASSQGGRDEQYV. Here the CDR3 DNA reads TGTGCCAGCAGTCAGGGGGGCAGAGACGAGCAGTACGTC.

The gene calls are TRBV28 and TRBJ1-4; D not certain. Trimming took off 3 bases at V and 8 bases at J, with 19 bases between the two ends. This CDR3 is 16 amino acids long. Germline V CDR1 and CDR2: MDHEN, SYDVKM. The CDR3 DNA reads TGTGCCAGCAGTTTCGGGGTCGAGGGCTTCGGGGAAAAACTGTTTTTT. It yields the protein CASSFGVEGFGEKLFF.